The 10 T cell receptor beta chains in this list originate from one sample, sequenced in a study of regulatory T cells in long-lasting Graves disease. Time point in this sample: newly diagnosed GD, antithyroid drugs for less than 3 months. Scientists built the TCR library using RNA that was extracted from PBMCs. Investigators prepared the TCR beta libraries by applying iRepertoire HTBI primers and Arm-PCR of CDR3 regions. Via MiXCR, TCRdb re-called the multiplex PCR reads, giving one row per CDR3 protein. In the table there are about 450,000 distinct CDR3 sequences, approximately 16% of which are singletons. In addition, the sample was reused for a study of T cells in Graves' hyperthyroidism and ophthalmopathy.

The material was peripheral blood mononuclear cells (PBMCs), obtained at new diagnosis, from a patient treated with antithyroid drugs. The source of these receptors is a woman aged 30 to 39 with Graves disease.

This clonotype was seen ten or more times. CDR3 sequence: CASSTGGRGVGHEQYF. CDR3 nucleotide sequence: TGCGCCAGCAGCACTGGCGGTCGCGGAGTCGGCCACGAGCAGTACTTC. The chain employs TRBV5-1 and TRBJ2-7, with unresolved D. The CDR3 is 16 amino acids. The V and J ends lost 4 bases and 5 bases respectively, with 22 bases between them. Per germline, CDR1 SGHRS and CDR2 YFSETQ.

This clonotype has more than one count but fewer than ten. The CDR3 DNA is TGTGCCAGCAGGGTTAGCGGGAGTGCCGGGGAGCTGTTTTTT. This gives the protein CASRVSGSAGELFF. The gene calls are TRBV9 and TRBJ2-2; 9 bases map to TRBD2. This CDR3 is 14 amino acids long. The germline V gene has CDR1 SGDLS and CDR2 YYNGEE. J gave up 6 bases and V 5 bases, and 5 bases lay outside the gene matches.

The rearrangement joins TRBV6-1 to TRBJ1-4, with 7 bases matching TRBD1. Germline V gene lookup returns CDR1 MNHNS and CDR2 SASEGT. This CDR3 contains 15 residues. Trimming at V came to 1 base and at J to 7 bases, leaving 6 bases not matched to a gene. The CDR3 sequence: CASSEGVQGIEKLFF. The DNA for the CDR3 is TGTGCCAGCAGTGAAGGCGTACAGGGGATTGAAAAACTGTTTTTT.

The sample holds many counts of this clonotype. J is TRBJ1-1 and V is TRBV5-5; the D gene is possibly TRBD1 (5 bases). Per the germline V gene, CDR1 is SGHKS and CDR2 is YYEKEE (reference sequence). This CDR3 is built from 14 residues. V lost 3 bases and J 4 bases, leaving 13 bases between the germline ends. The CDR3 region is CASSYGPGVTEAFF. CDR3 sequence (DNA): TGTGCCAGCAGCTACGGGCCGGGGGTCACTGAAGCTTTCTTT.

This clonotype was found many times. The gene calls are TRBV20-1 and TRBJ2-1; 10 bases are shared with TRBD2. Trimming cost V 7 bases and J 7 bases; bases outside gene matches: 13. This CDR3 has 15 residues. Germline V CDR1 and CDR2: DFQATT, SNEGSKA (reference sequence). The CDR3 region has the DNA TGCAGTGAAGGGAGCGGGAGGGCCGGAATAAATGAGCAGTTCTTC. Encoded protein: CSEGSGRAGINEQFF.

The genes are TRBV14 and TRBJ2-1; a weak D match, TRBD1 (5 bases). The CDR3 is 14 amino acids. The V gene's germline CDR1 is SGHDN and CDR2 FVKESK. Trimming removed 0 bases at V and 8 bases at J, with 11 bases between. CDR3 nucleotide sequence: TGTGCCAGCAGCCAAGATGTGACAGACGATGAGCAGTTCTTC. The encoded protein is CASSQDVTDDEQFF.

The sample holds many counts of this clonotype. The gene calls are TRBV28 and TRBJ1-6; D not certain. V shed 7 bases and J shed 9 bases, with 10 bases lying between them. The V gene's germline CDR1 is MDHEN and CDR2 SYDVKM. CDR3 length: 12 residues. The CDR3 DNA reads TGTGCCAGCATAAGTCCGGGTTCACCCCTCCACTTT. Translated, it gives CASISPGSPLHF.

This clonotype has ten or more counts. This rearrangement joins TRBV20-1 to TRBJ1-4, with TRBD1 identical over 8 bases. This CDR3 is built from 13 residues. CDR1 is DFQATT and CDR2 is SNEGSKA in the germline V gene (reference sequence). The junction had 2 bases not matched to a gene; V was cut back by 6 bases and J by 2 bases. The CDR3 is CSAGQGTNEKLFF. In nucleotides, the CDR3 is TGCAGTGCCGGACAGGGCACTAATGAAAAACTGTTTTTT.

This clonotype has a count of ten or more. The chain is built from TRBV28 and TRBJ1-1; the D is unclear. The CDR3 totals 12 residues. The V gene's germline CDR1 is MDHEN and CDR2 SYDVKM. V lost 2 bases and J 11 bases, leaving 12 bases between the germline ends. The CDR3 nucleotides read TGTGCCAGCAGTTTACTTAGGGCTCGGGCTTTCTTT. Residues: CASSLLRARAFF.

In regard to this clonotype: Possible read error: a much larger clone is one base away. This likely comes from a read error, as the CDR3 has no conserved phenylalanine or tryptophan at its end. The chain has TRBV6-5 and TRBJ1-1; D gene unclear. Trimming removed 2 bases from V and 1 base from J, with 8 bases in between. The CDR3 runs to 14 residues. Germline V gives CDR1 MNHEY, CDR2 SVGAGI. CDR3 sequence reads: CASSYTSENTEAFL. CDR3 sequence (DNA): TGTGCCAGCAGTTACACTTCGGAGAACACTGAAGCTTTCCTT.